A selection of T cell receptor beta chains follows, all from one sample in a study of blood T cell repertoires in COVID-19. This table comes from immunoSEQ multiplex PCR, and its TCRdb copy is limited to in-frame clones, with some not included. The sample comprises roughly 190,000 clones, roughly 80% of which are singletons, and approximately 14% rests with the top ten. Sequenced material: peripheral blood. The receptors come from a man aged 25-45 years with active or convalescent COVID-19. Both conserved end residues are part of each CDR3.

>14|TRBJ1-5|TRBV30
CAWRGTGLAQPQHF
>19|TRBJ2-6|TRBV7-2
CASSPRLGLAGSGANVLTF
>11|TRBJ1-2|TRBV21-1
CASSLRGADTF
>17|TRBJ1-1|TRBV18
CASSAKQGGVGNTEAFF
>18|TRBJ2-7|TRBV7-2
CASSSARPNSGDRYEQYF
>16|TRBJ2-2|TRBV27
CASSIGQGSNTGELFF
>16|TRBJ2-3|TRBV4-2
CASSQDGTSTTDTQYF
>14|TRBJ1-2|TRBV6-5
CASSYGRSNYGYTF
>14|TRBJ1-2|TRBV6-5
CASSQGIGGYGYTF
>15|TRBJ2-7|TRBV4-3
CASSQDRDRGYEQYF
>14|TRBJ1-1|TRBV5-1
CASSLQGAGTEAFF
>14|TRBJ2-7|TRBV6-5
CASTGIKEGHEQYF